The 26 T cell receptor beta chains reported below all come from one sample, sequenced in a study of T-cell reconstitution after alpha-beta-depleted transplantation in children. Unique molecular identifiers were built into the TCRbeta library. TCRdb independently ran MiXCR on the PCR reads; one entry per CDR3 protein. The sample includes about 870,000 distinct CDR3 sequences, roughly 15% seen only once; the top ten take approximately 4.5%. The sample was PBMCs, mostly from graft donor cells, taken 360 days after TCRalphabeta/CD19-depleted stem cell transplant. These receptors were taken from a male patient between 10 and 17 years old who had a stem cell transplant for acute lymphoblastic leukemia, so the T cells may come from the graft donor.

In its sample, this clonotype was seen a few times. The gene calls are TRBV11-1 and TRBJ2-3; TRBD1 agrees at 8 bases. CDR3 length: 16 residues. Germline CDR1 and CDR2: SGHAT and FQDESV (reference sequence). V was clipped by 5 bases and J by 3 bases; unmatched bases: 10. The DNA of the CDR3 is TGTGCCAGCAGCCACATCAGGGGGCCCAAGACAGATACGCAGTATTTT. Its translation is CASSHIRGPKTDTQYF.

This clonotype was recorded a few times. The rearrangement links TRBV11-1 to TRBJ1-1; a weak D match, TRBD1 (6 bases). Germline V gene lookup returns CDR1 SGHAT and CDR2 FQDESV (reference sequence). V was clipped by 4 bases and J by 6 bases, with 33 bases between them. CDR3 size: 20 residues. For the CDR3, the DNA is TGTGCCAGCAGCTCCCTGACCTGGCTTGGGACATGGGGCCTGGTCCCTGAAGCTTTCTTT. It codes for CASSSLTWLGTWGLVPEAFF.

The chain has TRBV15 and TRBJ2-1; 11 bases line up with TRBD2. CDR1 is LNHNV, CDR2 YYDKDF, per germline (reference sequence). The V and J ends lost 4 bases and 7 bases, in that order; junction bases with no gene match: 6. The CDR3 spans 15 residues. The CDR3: CATSISGRVGNEQFF. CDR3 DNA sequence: TGTGCCACCAGCATTAGCGGGAGGGTGGGGAATGAGCAGTTCTTC.

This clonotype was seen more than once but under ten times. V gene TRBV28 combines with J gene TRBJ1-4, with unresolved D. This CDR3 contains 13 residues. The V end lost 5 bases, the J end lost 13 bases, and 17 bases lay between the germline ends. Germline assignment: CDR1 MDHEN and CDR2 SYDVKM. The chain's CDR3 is CASSAPAVGRLFF. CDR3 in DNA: TGTGCCAGCAGTGCCCCGGCGGTAGGGAGACTGTTTTTT.

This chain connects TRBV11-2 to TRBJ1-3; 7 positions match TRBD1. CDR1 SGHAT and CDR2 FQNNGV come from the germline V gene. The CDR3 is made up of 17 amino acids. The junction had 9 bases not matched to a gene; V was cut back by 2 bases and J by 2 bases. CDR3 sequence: CASSLRGRQQAGNTIYF. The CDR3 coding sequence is TGTGCCAGCAGCTTAAGGGGGCGCCAACAGGCTGGAAACACCATATATTTT.

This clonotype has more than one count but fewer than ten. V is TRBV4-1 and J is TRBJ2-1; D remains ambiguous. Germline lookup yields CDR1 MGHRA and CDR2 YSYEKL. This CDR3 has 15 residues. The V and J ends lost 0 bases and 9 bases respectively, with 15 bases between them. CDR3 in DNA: TGCGCCAGCAGCCAAGACCCTAGGGTGAGGTCTGAGCAGTTCTTC. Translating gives CASSQDPRVRSEQFF.

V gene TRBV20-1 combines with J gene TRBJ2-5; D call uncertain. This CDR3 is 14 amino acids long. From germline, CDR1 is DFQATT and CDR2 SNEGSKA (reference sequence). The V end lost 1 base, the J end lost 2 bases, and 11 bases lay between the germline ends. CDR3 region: CSARVFSVQETQYF. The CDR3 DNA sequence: TGCAGTGCTAGAGTTTTCTCTGTACAAGAGACCCAGTACTTC.

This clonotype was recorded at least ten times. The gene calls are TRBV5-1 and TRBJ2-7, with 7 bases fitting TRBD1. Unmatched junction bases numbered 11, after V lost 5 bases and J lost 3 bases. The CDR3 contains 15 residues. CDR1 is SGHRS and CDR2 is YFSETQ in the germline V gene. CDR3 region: CASRGQSLGYYEQYF. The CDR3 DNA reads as TGCGCCAGCAGGGGACAGTCTTTGGGTTACTACGAGCAGTACTTC.

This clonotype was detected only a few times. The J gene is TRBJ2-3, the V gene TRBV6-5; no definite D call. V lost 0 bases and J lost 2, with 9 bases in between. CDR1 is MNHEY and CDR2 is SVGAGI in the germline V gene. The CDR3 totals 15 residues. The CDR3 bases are TGTGCCAGCAGTTACTCGGTTGCCCTCACAGATACGCAGTATTTT. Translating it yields CASSYSVALTDTQYF.

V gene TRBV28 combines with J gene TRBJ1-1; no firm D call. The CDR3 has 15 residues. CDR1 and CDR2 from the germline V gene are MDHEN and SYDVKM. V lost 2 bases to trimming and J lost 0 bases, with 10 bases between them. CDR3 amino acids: CASSLRGVLNTEAFF. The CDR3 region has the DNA TGTGCCAGCAGTTTACGAGGAGTCTTGAACACTGAAGCTTTCTTT.

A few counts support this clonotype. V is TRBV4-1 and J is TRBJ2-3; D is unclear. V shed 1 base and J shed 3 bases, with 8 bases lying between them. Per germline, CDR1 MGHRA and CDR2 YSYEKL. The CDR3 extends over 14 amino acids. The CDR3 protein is CASSQVDLTDTQYF. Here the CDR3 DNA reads TGCGCCAGCAGCCAAGTCGACCTAACAGATACGCAGTATTTT.

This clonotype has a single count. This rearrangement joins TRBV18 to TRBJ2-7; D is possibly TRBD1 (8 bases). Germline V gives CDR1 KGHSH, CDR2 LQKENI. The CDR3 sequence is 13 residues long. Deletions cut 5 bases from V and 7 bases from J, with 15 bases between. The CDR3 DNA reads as TGTGCCAGCTCATATGACAGGGGAGGGGAGCAGTACTTC. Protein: CASSYDRGGEQYF.

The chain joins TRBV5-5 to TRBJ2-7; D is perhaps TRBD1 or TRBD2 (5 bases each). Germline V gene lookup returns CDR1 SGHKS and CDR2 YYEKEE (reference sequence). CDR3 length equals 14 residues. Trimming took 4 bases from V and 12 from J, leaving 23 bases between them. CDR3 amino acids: CASSQQTPRDRGYF. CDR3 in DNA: TGTGCCAGCAGCCAACAGACACCTCGGGACCGCGGGTACTTC.

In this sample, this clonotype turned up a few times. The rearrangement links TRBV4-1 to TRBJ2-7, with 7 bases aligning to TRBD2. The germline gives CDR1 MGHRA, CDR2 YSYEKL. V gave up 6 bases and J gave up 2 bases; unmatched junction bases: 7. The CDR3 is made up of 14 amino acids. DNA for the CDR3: TGCGCCAGCAGGCTCCTGGGAGGGCCCTACGAGCAGTACTTC. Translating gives CASRLLGGPYEQYF.

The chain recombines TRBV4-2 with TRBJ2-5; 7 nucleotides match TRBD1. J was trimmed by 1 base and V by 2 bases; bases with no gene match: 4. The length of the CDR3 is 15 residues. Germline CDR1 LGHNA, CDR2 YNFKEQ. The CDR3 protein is CASSQHTGVQETQYF. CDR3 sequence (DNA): TGTGCCAGCAGCCAACACACAGGGGTCCAAGAGACCCAGTACTTC.

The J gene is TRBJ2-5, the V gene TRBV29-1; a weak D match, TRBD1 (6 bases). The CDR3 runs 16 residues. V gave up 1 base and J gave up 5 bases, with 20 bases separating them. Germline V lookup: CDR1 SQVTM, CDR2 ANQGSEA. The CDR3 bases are TGCAGCGTTGAAGGGCCCCCTGGGACATCCTTGGAGACCCAGTACTTC. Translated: CSVEGPPGTSLETQYF.

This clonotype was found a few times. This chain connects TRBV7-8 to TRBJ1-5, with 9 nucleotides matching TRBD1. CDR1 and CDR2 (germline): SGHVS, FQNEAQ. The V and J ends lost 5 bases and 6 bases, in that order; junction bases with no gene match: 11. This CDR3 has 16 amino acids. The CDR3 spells CASSVTTGGGGQPQHF. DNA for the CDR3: TGTGCCAGCAGCGTTACCACAGGGGGCGGGGGTCAGCCCCAGCATTTT.

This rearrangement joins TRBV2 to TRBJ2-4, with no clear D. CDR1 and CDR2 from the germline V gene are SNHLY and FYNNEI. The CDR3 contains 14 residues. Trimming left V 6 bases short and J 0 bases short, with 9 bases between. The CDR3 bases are TGTGCCAGCAGGAGCAGACCAGCCAAAAACATTCAGTACTTC. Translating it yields CASRSRPAKNIQYF.

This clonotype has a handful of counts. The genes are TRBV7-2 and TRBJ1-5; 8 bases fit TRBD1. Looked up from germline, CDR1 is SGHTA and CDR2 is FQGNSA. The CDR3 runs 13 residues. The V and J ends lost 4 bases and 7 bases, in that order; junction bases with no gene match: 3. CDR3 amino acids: CASSSGGGQPQHF. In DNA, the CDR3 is TGTGCCAGCAGCTCAGGGGGCGGCCAGCCCCAGCATTTT.

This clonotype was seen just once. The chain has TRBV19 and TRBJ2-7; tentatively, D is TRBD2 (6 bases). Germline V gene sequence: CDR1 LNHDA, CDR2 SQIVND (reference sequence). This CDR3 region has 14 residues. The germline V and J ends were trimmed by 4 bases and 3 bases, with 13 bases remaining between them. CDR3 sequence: CASSSRGSLYEQYF. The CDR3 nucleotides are TGTGCCAGTAGTAGTCGGGGGTCCCTCTACGAGCAGTACTTC.

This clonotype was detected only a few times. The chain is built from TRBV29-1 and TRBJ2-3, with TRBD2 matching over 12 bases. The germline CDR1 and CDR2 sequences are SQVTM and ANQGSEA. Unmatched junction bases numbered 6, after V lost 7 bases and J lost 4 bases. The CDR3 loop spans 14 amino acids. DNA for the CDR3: TGCAGCGCTGGGACTAGCGGGTTTTCAGATACGCAGTATTTT. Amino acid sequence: CSAGTSGFSDTQYF.

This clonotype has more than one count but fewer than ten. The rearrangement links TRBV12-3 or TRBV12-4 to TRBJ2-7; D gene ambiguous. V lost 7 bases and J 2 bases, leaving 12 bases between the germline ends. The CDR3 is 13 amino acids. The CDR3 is CASTSANTYEQYF. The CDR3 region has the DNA TGTGCCAGCACCTCCGCTAACACCTACGAGCAGTACTTC.

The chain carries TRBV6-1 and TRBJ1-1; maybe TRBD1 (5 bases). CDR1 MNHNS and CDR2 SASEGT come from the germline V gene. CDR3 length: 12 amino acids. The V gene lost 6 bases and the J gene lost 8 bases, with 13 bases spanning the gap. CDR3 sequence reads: CASSITGTEAFF. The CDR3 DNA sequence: TGTGCCAGCAGCATTACCGGGACCGAAGCTTTCTTT.

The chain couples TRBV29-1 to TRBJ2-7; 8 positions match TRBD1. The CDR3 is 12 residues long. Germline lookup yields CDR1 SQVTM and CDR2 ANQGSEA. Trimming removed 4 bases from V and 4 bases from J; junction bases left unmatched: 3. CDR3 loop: CSVADRDYEQYF. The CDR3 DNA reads TGCAGCGTTGCGGACAGGGATTACGAGCAGTACTTC.

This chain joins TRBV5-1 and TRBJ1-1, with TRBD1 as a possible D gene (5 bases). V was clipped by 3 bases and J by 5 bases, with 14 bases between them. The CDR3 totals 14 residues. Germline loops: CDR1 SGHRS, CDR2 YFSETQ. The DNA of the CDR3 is TGCGCCAGCAGCTGGGGAGGAGGGGTGACTGAAGCTTTCTTT. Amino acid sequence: CASSWGGGVTEAFF.

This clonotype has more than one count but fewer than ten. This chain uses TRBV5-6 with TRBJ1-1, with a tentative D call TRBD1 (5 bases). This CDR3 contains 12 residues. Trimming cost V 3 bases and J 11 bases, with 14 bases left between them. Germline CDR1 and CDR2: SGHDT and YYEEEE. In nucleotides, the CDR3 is TGTGCCAGCAGCTCGGACAACCCTGGGGCTTTCTTT. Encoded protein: CASSSDNPGAFF.